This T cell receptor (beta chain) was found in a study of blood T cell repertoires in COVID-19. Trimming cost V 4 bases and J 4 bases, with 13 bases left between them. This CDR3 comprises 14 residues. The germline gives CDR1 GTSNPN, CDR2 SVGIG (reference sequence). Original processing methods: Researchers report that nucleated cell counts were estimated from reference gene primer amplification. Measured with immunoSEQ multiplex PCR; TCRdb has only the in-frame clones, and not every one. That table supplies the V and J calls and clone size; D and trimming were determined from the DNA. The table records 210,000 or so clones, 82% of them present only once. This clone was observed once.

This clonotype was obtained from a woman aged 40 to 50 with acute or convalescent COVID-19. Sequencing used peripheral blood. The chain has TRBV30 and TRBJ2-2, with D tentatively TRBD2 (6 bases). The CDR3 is CAWTQGLATGELFF. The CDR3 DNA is TGTGCCTGGACCCAGGGACTTGCCACCGGGGAGCTGTTTTTT.